Each of the 5 T cell receptor beta chains below was sequenced from the same sample in a study of post-analysis software for immune sequencing data (dated by TCRdb to 2013 to 2016). Here is what the overall study found, with its caveats: Significantly higher frequencies in patients than in controls were found for several TRBV segments, including TRBV5-6, TRBV5-1 and TRBV20-1.

The antigens these receptors bind are not known. The method was PCR. These reads were obtained on an Illumina HiSeq 2500. Unique molecular identifiers were incorporated into TCR beta cDNA libraries to reduce PCR and sequencing biases. TCRdb ran its own pipeline on the public reads, namely fastp trimming at Q25 and MiXCR clone calling, and kept in-frame beta chains. Rows with one shared CDR3 protein collapse into an entry with the most common genes and DNA. Within this sample are roughly 800,000 distinct CDR3 sequences, with roughly 29% of them counted one time only. In total, the top ten clones hold roughly 0.57% of the sample. The sample comprised blood. These receptors all stem from a girl aged 10-17 years with multiple sclerosis.

The V and J genes are TRBV7-2 and TRBJ2-2; 7 nucleotides agree with TRBD1. CDR3 size: 15 residues. Germline V CDR1 and CDR2: SGHTA, FQGNSA. V was pared by 5 bases and J by 5 bases, with 8 bases of the junction left unmatched. In nucleotides, the CDR3 is TGTGCCAGCAGCCCACAGGGGCGGTGGACCGGGGAGCTGTTTTTT. Translation gives CASSPQGRWTGELFF. Full variable domain (rest looked up from reference TRBV7-2 and TRBJ2-2): GAGVSQSPSNKVTEKGKDVELRCDPISGHTALYWYRQSLGQGLEFLIYFQGNSAPDKSGLPSDRFSAERTGGSVSTLTIQRTQQEDSAVYLCASSPQGRWTGELFFGEGSRLTVL.

Ten or more counts support this clonotype. The chain is built from TRBV5-1 and TRBJ1-2; no definite D call. The CDR3 totals 12 residues. Deletions cut 4 bases from V and 8 bases from J, with 12 bases between. Germline V CDR1 and CDR2: SGHRS, YFSETQ. Here the CDR3 reads CASSLSAGGYTF. The CDR3 DNA reads as TGCGCCAGCAGCCTCTCTGCGGGGGGCTACACCTTC.

CDR3 residues: CASSHPGRWTEAFF. The CDR3 coding sequence is TGTGCCAGCAGTCACCCCGGGAGGTGGACTGAAGCTTTCTTT. The chain employs TRBV6-5 and TRBJ1-1; D gene unclear. The germline V gene has CDR1 MNHEY and CDR2 SVGAGI. The CDR3 is 14 residues long. Trimming took off 5 bases at V and 5 bases at J, with 15 bases between the two ends.

V usage is TRBV29-1 and J usage is TRBJ2-3, with a possible D match to TRBD2 (5 bases). CDR1 SQVTM and CDR2 ANQGSEA come from the germline V gene. The CDR3 covers 14 residues. V was cut by 6 bases and J by 2 bases, with 15 bases left in between. This CDR3 is CSVDRTENTDTQYF. CDR3 nucleotides: TGCAGCGTGGATCGGACTGAAAACACAGATACGCAGTATTTT.

This clonotype was seen many times. J is TRBJ2-5 and V is TRBV7-9; D is unclear. The V gene lost 4 bases and the J gene lost 5 bases, with 5 bases spanning the gap. The CDR3 is made up of 11 amino acids. Germline V lookup: CDR1 SEHNR, CDR2 FQNEAQ (reference sequence). This CDR3 reads CASSSGETQYF. The CDR3 region has the DNA TGTGCCAGCAGCTCTGGGGAGACCCAGTACTTC.